This T cell receptor (beta chain) was profiled in a study of identical twins. Whole-study results and caveats: The study reached conclusions through statistical analysis that was cross-sectional, not following the same donors.

TCRdb independently ran MiXCR on the 5' RACE reads; one entry per CDR3 protein. Of about 530,000 distinct CDR3 sequences in the sample, around 22% were seen once. This CDR3 is 14 amino acids long. Between the trimmed V and J ends, which lost 5 bases and 1 base, there was a span of 8 bases. Germline-derived CDR1 and CDR2 are LNHNV and YYDKDF (reference sequence). A word on this clonotype: What it binds is unknown.

These data are also associated with another study on yellow fever vaccine responses in identical twins. This second study notes: Twins' vaccine T cell response reportedly gave the appearance of partial convergence and partial personalization.

Specimen: CD4+ T cells sorted from blood. The chain couples TRBV15 to TRBJ2-2; D unclear. The TCR comes from a woman aged 18-29 years in good health. CDR3 DNA sequence: TGTGCCACCAGCCCTTTCCTGAACACCGGGGAGCTGTTTTTT. Its translation: CATSPFLNTGELFF.